The 10 T cell receptor beta chains below come from one sample, sequenced in a study of blood T cell repertoires in COVID-19. Sequencing used immunoSEQ multiplex PCR; TCRdb keeps in-frame clones, though not all of them. The data show roughly 200,000 clones, 80% to 90% seen once. The sample consisted of peripheral blood. The receptors shown here come from a human donor with active or convalescent COVID-19. The donor label of this sample is uncertain.

This clone was observed a handful of times. The chain couples TRBV28 to TRBJ2-7; weak D call: TRBD2 (5 bases). The germline V and J ends were trimmed by 8 bases and 2 bases, with 13 bases remaining between them. The CDR3 spans 13 residues. From germline, CDR1 is MDHEN and CDR2 SYDVKM. The CDR3 coding sequence is TGTGCCAGCGGGAGAAGCGGCCCCTACGAGCAGTACTTC. Translating gives CASGRSGPYEQYF. The full variable domain, in which reference TRBV28 and TRBJ2-7 provide the parts outside the CDR3, is DVKVTQSSRYLVKRTGEKVFLECVQDMDHENMFWYRQDPGLGLRLIYFSYDVKMKEKGDIPEGYSVSREKKERFSLILESASTNQTSMYLCASGRSGPYEQYFGPGTRLTVT.

V and J are TRBV9 and TRBJ2-3; weak D call: TRBD2 (6 bases). The V gene's germline CDR1 is SGDLS and CDR2 YYNGEE. The CDR3 is 15 amino acids. Trimming took 0 bases from V and 4 from J, leaving 12 bases between them. The CDR3 nucleotides read TGTGCCAGCAGCGTAGGGGTAAGCGGGCCAGATACGCAGTATTTT. Amino acids: CASSVGVSGPDTQYF.

The chain recombines TRBV6-1 with TRBJ1-3; D call uncertain. Germline CDR1 reads MNHNS; CDR2 reads SASEGT. CDR3 size: 14 residues. V was shortened by 3 bases and J by 0 bases, with 6 bases between the two germline ends. This CDR3 reads CASSDAISGNTIYF. In DNA form, the CDR3 reads TGTGCCAGCAGTGACGCGATCTCTGGAAACACCATATATTTT.

V gene TRBV3-1 (or the pseudogene TRBV3-2) combines with J gene TRBJ2-4; D perhaps matches TRBD2 (7 bases). Between the trimmed V and J ends, which lost 5 bases and 7 bases, there was a span of 15 bases. From germline, CDR1 is LGHDT and CDR2 YNNKEL (reference sequence). The CDR3 contains 14 residues. CDR3 amino acids: CASSNGGPLNIQYF. Written as DNA, the CDR3 is TGTGCCAGCAGCAACGGGGGGCCCCTGAACATTCAGTACTTC.

J is TRBJ1-5 and V is TRBV24-1; D is ambiguous. With 4 bases removed from V and 9 bases from J, the gap between germline ends came to 15 bases. From germline, CDR1 is KGHDR and CDR2 SFDVKD. CDR3 length: 14 residues. The CDR3 loop is CATSDHDKEWPQHF. CDR3 in DNA: TGTGCCACCAGTGACCACGACAAGGAATGGCCCCAGCATTTT.

In DNA form, the CDR3 reads TGTGCCACCAGATCCCCGGGACAGGGCTACGAGCAGTACTTC. Residues: CATRSPGQGYEQYF. The chain uses TRBV19 and TRBJ2-7, with 9 positions matching TRBD1. From germline, CDR1 is LNHDA and CDR2 SQIVND (reference sequence). The CDR3 length is 14 residues. Trimming cost V 10 bases and J 3 bases; bases outside gene matches: 10.

The V gene is TRBV7-9, the J gene TRBJ2-5, with a tentative D call TRBD2 (5 bases). The CDR3 is 15 residues long. Germline V gene sequence: CDR1 SEHNR, CDR2 FQNEAQ (reference sequence). Trimming removed 2 bases at V and 2 bases at J, with 12 bases between. The CDR3 loop reads CASSLMLGGQETQYF. CDR3 nucleotide sequence: TGTGCCAGCAGCTTAATGCTAGGAGGTCAAGAGACCCAGTACTTC.

The CDR3 loop is CATSRSGTGDFFSNYGYTF. Written as DNA, the CDR3 is TGTGCCACCAGCAGATCCGGGACAGGGGACTTTTTTTCCAACTATGGCTACACCTTC. The chain carries TRBV15 and TRBJ1-2, with 10 positions matching TRBD1. Germline loops: CDR1 LNHNV, CDR2 YYDKDF (reference sequence). V was clipped by 2 bases and J by 2 bases; unmatched bases: 14. The CDR3 has 19 amino acids.

The CDR3 DNA sequence: TGTGCCAGCAGTTCCCTGGGTCCCGGGACAGGGTCGGGGCAGCCCCAGCATTTT. Protein sequence: CASSSLGPGTGSGQPQHF. The chain combines TRBV28 with TRBJ1-5; TRBD1 agrees at 9 bases. Germline V gives CDR1 MDHEN, CDR2 SYDVKM. V lost 4 bases, J lost 7 bases, and 17 bases stayed unmatched. The CDR3 spans 18 residues.

This clone turned up a few times. The rearrangement uses TRBV7-3 and TRBJ2-1; TRBD2 agrees at 12 bases. The length of the CDR3 is 16 residues. V was pared by 4 bases and J by 5 bases, with 6 bases of the junction left unmatched. Germline V gene lookup returns CDR1 SGHTA and CDR2 FQGTGA. CDR3 sequence (DNA): TGTGCCAGCAGCTCATGGACTAGCGGGGAACACAATGAGCAGTTCTTC. This encodes CASSSWTSGEHNEQFF.